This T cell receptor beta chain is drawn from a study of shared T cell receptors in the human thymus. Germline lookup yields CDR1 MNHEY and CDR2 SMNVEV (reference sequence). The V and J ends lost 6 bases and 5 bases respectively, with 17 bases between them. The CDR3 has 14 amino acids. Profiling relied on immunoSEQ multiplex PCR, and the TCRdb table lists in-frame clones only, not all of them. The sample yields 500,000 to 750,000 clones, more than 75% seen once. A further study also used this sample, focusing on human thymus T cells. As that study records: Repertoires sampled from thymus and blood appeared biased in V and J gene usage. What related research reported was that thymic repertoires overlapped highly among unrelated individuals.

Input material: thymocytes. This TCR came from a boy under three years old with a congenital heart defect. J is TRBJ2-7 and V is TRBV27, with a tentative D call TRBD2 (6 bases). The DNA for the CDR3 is TGTGCCAGCAGAAAGCAGGGAGGAGACGACGAGCAGTACTTC. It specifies CASRKQGGDDEQYF.